The 17 T cell receptor beta chains below were found in one sample sequenced in a study of shared clonotypes between healthy human individuals. This table comes from immunoSEQ multiplex PCR, and its TCRdb copy is limited to in-frame clones, with some not included. The table includes approximately 980,000 clones, roughly 72% detected once. Sequenced input: memory CD4+ T cells sorted from blood. The subset: CD45RA-negative fraction. These TCRs come from a man between 18 and 35 years old in good health.

The V and J genes are TRBV30 and TRBJ2-5; 7 nucleotides line up with TRBD2. The DNA end lines up better with TRBJ2-7; the J call may be wrong. Germline CDR1 GTSNPN, CDR2 SVGIG (reference sequence). The CDR3 is made up of 12 amino acids. This chain's CDR3 is CAWSSGTHEQYF. Here the CDR3 DNA reads TGTGCCTGGAGTAGCGGGACCCACGAGCAGTACTTC.

The CDR3 is CASSFGADFYNEQFF. The CDR3, as DNA: TGTGCCAGCAGCTTTGGAGCGGACTTCTACAATGAGCAGTTCTTC. This rearrangement joins TRBV7-2 to TRBJ2-1; D might be TRBD2 (5 bases). Germline values: CDR1 SGHTA, CDR2 FQGNSA. V lost 3 bases to trimming and J lost 3 bases, with 12 bases between them. The CDR3 consists of 15 residues.

This chain joins TRBV9 and TRBJ2-1; D uncertain. The CDR3 consists of 15 residues. The ends were cut back, 0 bases at V and 2 bases at J, with 9 bases in the middle. Per germline, CDR1 SGDLS and CDR2 YYNGEE. CDR3 coding DNA: TGTGCCAGCAGCGTAGTCAGTGCCACCTACAATGAGCAGTTCTTC. Translation gives CASSVVSATYNEQFF. Combining the CDR3 with reference TRBV9 and TRBJ2-1 gives the whole variable domain DSGVTQTPKHLITATGQRVTLRCSPRSGDLSVYWYQQSLDQGLQFLIQYYNGEERAKGNILERFSAQQFPDLHSELNLSSLELGDSALYFCASSVVSATYNEQFFGPGTRLTVL.

J is TRBJ2-1 and V is TRBV6-1; D may correspond to TRBD1 or TRBD2 (5 bases each). V lost 1 base and J lost 4, with 8 bases in between. The CDR3 is 14 amino acids. Per germline, CDR1 MNHNS and CDR2 SASEGT. CDR3 region: CASSEGGGYNEQFF. The DNA of the CDR3 is TGTGCCAGCAGTGAAGGTGGGGGATACAATGAGCAGTTCTTC.

This chain joins TRBV5-1 and TRBJ1-1; D perhaps matches TRBD1 (6 bases). V was trimmed by 4 bases and J by 2 bases, leaving 12 bases between them. From germline, CDR1 is SGHRS and CDR2 YFSETQ. The length of the CDR3 is 14 residues. The CDR3 DNA sequence: TGCGCCAGCAGCCAGGCGGGGGCTAACACTGAAGCTTTCTTT. It codes for CASSQAGANTEAFF.

The chain links TRBV25-1 to TRBJ1-2, with D possibly matching TRBD1 (6 bases). The CDR3 runs to 13 residues. The germline V gene has CDR1 MGHDK and CDR2 SYGVNS. V lost 6 bases to trimming and J lost 6 bases, with 14 bases between them. CDR3 in DNA: TGTGCCAGCAGAACCCGGGACATAGATGGCTACACCTTC. Protein sequence: CASRTRDIDGYTF.

Comment on this clone: Germline is not matched at one junction end, which may reflect a read error. The V call is TRBV11-3, the J call TRBJ2-7; tentatively, D is TRBD1 or TRBD2 (5 bases each). The germline gives CDR1 SGHNT, CDR2 YENEEA. The CDR3 has 13 amino acids. The CDR3 loop is CASSLESGHEQYF. CDR3 coding DNA: TGTGCCAGCAGCCTAGAGTCGGGACACGAGCAGTACTTC.

This chain uses TRBV5-6 with TRBJ2-5; 12 nucleotides agree with TRBD2. Trimming removed 0 bases from V and 6 bases from J; junction bases left unmatched: 9. The CDR3 contains 17 residues. Germline loops: CDR1 SGHDT, CDR2 YYEEEE. The CDR3 spells CASSLDPQTSGGKTQYF. The CDR3 nucleotides are TGTGCCAGCAGCTTGGATCCCCAGACTAGCGGGGGAAAGACCCAGTACTTC.

This clone has only a few counts. This chain connects TRBV6-1 to TRBJ2-7; 7 nucleotides match TRBD2. This CDR3 has 15 residues. V was clipped by 0 bases and J by 1 base; unmatched bases: 3. CDR1 and CDR2 (germline): MNHNS, SASEGT. The CDR3 loop reads CASSEAGGMSYEQYF. CDR3 bases: TGTGCCAGCAGTGAAGCGGGGGGGATGTCCTACGAGCAGTACTTC.

This clone was found many times. The V call is TRBV9, the J call TRBJ1-6, with D possibly matching TRBD1 (5 bases). The CDR3 has 16 amino acids. V lost 0 bases and J lost 0, with 7 bases in between. Germline V CDR1 and CDR2: SGDLS, YYNGEE. CDR3 coding DNA: TGTGCCAGCAGCGTAGGACAGAGCTCCTATAATTCACCCCTCCACTTT. Translating gives CASSVGQSSYNSPLHF.

V is TRBV6-1 and J is TRBJ2-5; D is uncertain. Germline V gene data show CDR1 as MNHNS and CDR2 as SASEGT. The CDR3 runs 15 residues. V gave up 6 bases and J gave up 0 bases, with 14 bases separating them. This CDR3 is CASSAIPPDQETQYF. CDR3 sequence (DNA): TGTGCCAGCAGCGCCATACCGCCGGACCAAGAGACCCAGTACTTC.

This clone came up once. CDR3: CASSLSGTGDSQYF. The CDR3 DNA follows: TGTGCCAGCAGCTTATCCGGGACAGGGGACTCGCAGTACTTC. The chain has TRBV7-3 and TRBJ2-7; 10 bases are shared with TRBD1. CDR1 and CDR2 from the germline V gene are SGHTA and FQGTGA. Unmatched junction bases numbered 7, after V lost 2 bases and J lost 9 bases. This CDR3 comprises 14 residues.

The chain carries TRBV20-1 and TRBJ2-7; the D is unclear. V lost 8 bases and J lost 3, with 8 bases in between. Germline-derived CDR1 and CDR2 are DFQATT and SNEGSKA (reference sequence). The CDR3 covers 10 residues. The chain's CDR3 is CSSPGYEQYF. In DNA, the CDR3 is TGCAGTTCCCCGGGCTACGAGCAGTACTTC.

The rearrangement uses TRBV7-2 and TRBJ2-2; no clear D gene. The V and J ends lost 2 bases and 6 bases respectively, with 7 bases between them. The CDR3 spans 13 residues. Germline CDR1 and CDR2: SGHTA and FQGNSA. CDR3: CASSLNVAGELFF. CDR3 in DNA: TGTGCCAGCAGCTTAAACGTGGCCGGGGAGCTGTTTTTT.

CDR3 DNA: TGTGCCTGGAGCCGGGACGGCCGGAACACTGAAGCTTTCTTT. This codes for CAWSRDGRNTEAFF. The gene calls are TRBV30 and TRBJ1-1; the D gene is possibly TRBD1 (5 bases). V was cut by 3 bases and J by 1 base, with 12 bases left in between. The CDR3 is made up of 14 amino acids. CDR1 GTSNPN and CDR2 SVGIG come from the germline V gene (reference sequence).

This clone came up once. Sequence at one end of the junction differs from germline and may be a read error. V usage is TRBV5-5 and J usage is TRBJ2-3, with D perhaps matching TRBD1 (7 bases). The CDR3 has 19 residues. The germline V gene encodes CDR1 SGHKS and CDR2 YYEKEE (reference sequence). CDR3 sequence reads: CASSLGTARAVAGTDTQYF. The DNA for the CDR3 is TGTGCCAGCAGTTTGGGGACAGCCCGGGCGGTGGCGGGGACAGATACGCAGTATTTT.

The V gene is TRBV18, the J gene TRBJ1-4; D may be TRBD1 (6 bases). The CDR3 contains 16 residues. Trimming removed 3 bases at V and 8 bases at J, with 19 bases between. Germline V gene lookup returns CDR1 KGHSH and CDR2 LQKENI. The chain's CDR3 is CASSPATTGGNEKLFF. CDR3 in DNA: TGTGCCAGCTCACCTGCAACGACAGGAGGAAACGAAAAACTGTTTTTT.